Listed below are T cell receptor beta chains from one sample, sequenced in a study of blood T cell repertoires in COVID-19. The assay was immunoSEQ multiplex PCR, and TCRdb's table has in-frame clones only and misses some. The data show around 200,000 clones, with 80% to 90% seen just once and 5% to 6.5% held by the top ten. Sequencing was done on a sample of peripheral blood. Source of these receptors: a man at least 80 years old with acute or convalescent COVID-19. Both conserved end residues are part of each CDR3.

j_call v_call cdr3_length cdr3_aa
TRBJ1-5 TRBV4-1 15 CASSQVGQGSPPQHF
TRBJ1-5 TRBV10-1 14 CASSPGTPNQPQHF
TRBJ1-2 TRBV24-1 14 CATSDRDRGLGYTF
TRBJ2-2 TRBV7-8 17 CASSSGLAGAVTGELFF
TRBJ2-1 TRBV9 16 CASSLSIDSFDNEQFF
TRBJ2-2 TRBV7-2 15 CASSSGTRNTGELFF
TRBJ2-1 TRBV6-2/TRBV6-3 11 CASSYRVLMFF
TRBJ1-6 TRBV30 13 CAWRGQNNSPLHF
TRBJ2-3 TRBV13 16 CASSFRLAASTDTQYF
TRBJ2-3 TRBV7-9 15 CASSPSSGSLHTQYF
TRBJ1-6 TRBV27 18 CASSRPPITGLLNSPLHF
TRBJ1-2 TRBV18 14 CASSRGGQGNGYTF
TRBJ1-1 TRBV12-3/TRBV12-4 13 CASSRDINTEAFF
TRBJ2-5 TRBV28 14 CASSWTGPLETQYF
TRBJ2-1 TRBV25-1 16 CASSVLTSSSYNEQFF
TRBJ2-2 TRBV28 15 CASSPRGHYTGELFF
TRBJ2-2 TRBV6-6 13 CASSSATGVELFF
TRBJ2-1 TRBV30 13 CAWSRVPPNEQFF
TRBJ2-1 TRBV27 19 CASSLGSGRAYSSYNEQFF
TRBJ2-6 TRBV7-2 16 CASSRQTGAGANVLTF
TRBJ2-3 TRBV5-4 16 CASSSRQGAGLYTQYF
TRBJ2-5 TRBV24-1 14 CATSTSDYDGTQYF
TRBJ2-6 TRBV19 15 CASGPGSSGANVLTF
TRBJ1-1 TRBV28 13 CASRGPMNTEAFF